These T cell receptor beta chains were read from a single sample in a study of low-dose radiotherapy and immunotherapy resistance in tumors. Each CDR3 protein gets one entry after TCRdb re-called the reads with MiXCR. Here the sample spans roughly 46,000 distinct CDR3 sequences, 10% to 15% being singletons. Sequencing was performed on PBMCs, taken before treatment. Receptor source: a female donor with ovarian cancer. The CDR3 runs from the conserved cysteine through the conserved F or W. D genes are given only for firm matches. Size values are once, few and many counts, or a class for expanded clones, and some rows have none.

.,many,TRBJ1-1,TRBV5-1,TGCGCCAGCAGCTTGGGTTCAGCGAACACTGAAGCTTTCTTT,CASSLGSANTEAFF
.,many,TRBJ2-3,TRBV25-1,TGTGCCAGCAGTGAATCGCGCGGACCCCTGCCAGATACGCAGTATTTT,CASSESRGPLPDTQYF
.,many,TRBJ2-2,TRBV2,TGTGCCAGCAGTGAGTCTAGCTATCGCGCCGGGGAGCTGTTTTTT,CASSESSYRAGELFF
.,many,TRBJ2-7,TRBV6-5,TGTGCCAGCAGTAGCAGGGTGGGGATTTACGAGCAGTACTTC,CASSSRVGIYEQYF
.,many,TRBJ2-4,TRBV20-1,TGCAGTGTAGGGGGCAAAAACATTCAGTACTTC,CSVGGKNIQYF
.,many,TRBJ2-4,TRBV11-2,TGTGCCAGCAGCTCCCTGGACATGGGTCACATTCAGTACTTC,CASSSLDMGHIQYF
.,many,TRBJ2-4,TRBV30,TGTGCCTGGAGTGTACAAGCTATAGGGAGAAACATTCAGTACTTC,CAWSVQAIGRNIQYF
TRBD2,many,TRBJ2-1,TRBV6-2/TRBV6-3,TGTGCCACCAAGCTCGGGACTAGCGTATACAATGAGCAGTTCTTC,CATKLGTSVYNEQFF
.,many,TRBJ1-5,TRBV19,TGTGCCAGTAGCCTTCCACTCGCCGGGCCCCAGCATTTT,CASSLPLAGPQHF
TRBD1,.,TRBJ2-7,TRBV24-1,TGTGCCACCAGTGAAGGGGGCTTCAACGAGCAGTACTTC,CATSEGGFNEQYF
.,.,TRBJ1-5,TRBV2,TGTGCCAGCAGCCGAACCGCTGGGGCCAATCAGCCCCAGCATTTT,CASSRTAGANQPQHF
.,many,TRBJ2-1,TRBV19,TGTGCCAGTAGTATCTACAATGAGCAGTTCTTC,CASSIYNEQFF
.,many,TRBJ1-1,TRBV19,TGTGCCAGTAGTGAAGGAAGGGGTGTGGACACTGAAGCTTTCTTT,CASSEGRGVDTEAFF
.,many,TRBJ2-1,TRBV20-1,TGCAGTGCTCGGGGGACTTTCCATGAGCAGTTCTTC,CSARGTFHEQFF
TRBD2,many,TRBJ2-2,TRBV27,TGTGCCAGCAGTGGGACTAGCGGCACCGGGGAGCTGTTTTTT,CASSGTSGTGELFF
TRBD1,many,TRBJ2-3,TRBV19,TGTGCCAGTAGTACTAACACCGGGACAGGGAGCACAGATACGCAGTATTTT,CASSTNTGTGSTDTQYF
.,many,TRBJ2-1,TRBV25-1,TGTGCCAGTGGCCGTGCGGGCTCCTACAATGAGCAGTTCTTC,CASGRAGSYNEQFF
.,.,TRBJ2-5,TRBV11-2,TGTGCCAGCAGCCCCGGGACACAGCAAGAGACCCAGTACTTC,CASSPGTQQETQYF
TRBD1,many,TRBJ2-7,TRBV27,TGTGCCAGCAGTTTAGAGACAGGGGGCTACGAGCAGTACTTC,CASSLETGGYEQYF
.,many,TRBJ2-1,TRBV7-2,TGTGCCAGCAGCTTAGGGGGAGTGATAGCCTACAATGAGCAGTTCTTC,CASSLGGVIAYNEQFF
.,many,TRBJ2-7,TRBV18,TGTGCCAGCTCTCTGAATTCGGTTGACGAGCAGTACTTC,CASSLNSVDEQYF
.,few,TRBJ2-3,TRBV10-3,TGTGCCATCAGTGAGACCCAGGATACGCAGTATTTT,CAISETQDTQYF
.,many,TRBJ1-5,TRBV6-5,TGTGCCAGCAGCCGGGGGGTCTCAGGCAATCAGCCCCAGCATTTT,CASSRGVSGNQPQHF
TRBD1,few,TRBJ2-7,TRBV12-3/TRBV12-4,TGTGCCAGCAGAACCGGGGACAGATCCTACGAGCAGTACTTC,CASRTGDRSYEQYF
TRBD1,many,TRBJ2-4,TRBV2,TGTGCCTCAACGAGGGGACAGGAAAAAAACATTCAGTACTTC,CASTRGQEKNIQYF
TRBD2,many,TRBJ2-1,TRBV27,TGTGCCAGCAGTTTATCGCTAGCGGGAGGGATCTACAATGAGCAGTTCTTC,CASSLSLAGGIYNEQFF
TRBD1,.,TRBJ1-1,TRBV7-2,TGTGCCAGCAGCTTAGTAGGGGGCGCGTCGAACACTGAAGCTTTCTTT,CASSLVGGASNTEAFF